A selection of T cell receptor beta chains follows, all from one sample in a study of T cells after yellow fever vaccination. TCRdb recomputed calls from the 5' RACE reads with MiXCR, one row per CDR3 protein. The table has about 350,000 distinct CDR3 sequences, 8.1% seen once. The sample was PBMCs, taken about 41 days after the first yellow fever vaccination. These TCRs come from a man younger than 30 who received the YFV17D yellow fever vaccine. The CDR3 runs from the conserved cysteine through the conserved F or W.

TRBJ1-6 TRBV30 CAWSFVHSPLHF
TRBJ1-5 TRBV10-3 CAISESTGPGQPQHF
TRBJ2-7 TRBV5-4 CASSFVENPYEQYF
TRBJ2-3 TRBV20-1 CSARGTGGADTQYF
TRBJ2-2 TRBV4-2 CASSAGTSGNTGELFF
TRBJ2-1 TRBV3-1 CASSQGSRSSYNEQFF
TRBJ2-4 TRBV20-1 CSAKADRDIQYF
TRBJ2-1 TRBV3-1 CAAGGSSYNEQFF
TRBJ1-3 TRBV5-1 CASSLAVGASGNTIYF
TRBJ2-3 TRBV27 CASSSGQLLSDTQYF
TRBJ1-3 TRBV5-1 CASSLEGLSGNTIYF
TRBJ1-1 TRBV20-1 CSARDFQRPADEAFF
TRBJ1-5 TRBV29-1 CSVEGQGNQPQHF
TRBJ2-1 TRBV3-1 CASSGRTGKSYNEQFF
TRBJ1-2 TRBV6-6 CASSYFGDGYTF
TRBJ2-1 TRBV12-3/TRBV12-4 CASIRTGTRNEQFF
TRBJ2-2 TRBV12-3/TRBV12-4 CASSFPGTSGGGTGELFF
TRBJ2-3 TRBV20-1 CSARPRTGGPDTQYF
TRBJ2-7 TRBV9 CASSVDVSYEQYF
TRBJ1-1 TRBV5-1 CASSPPGTGVLNTEAFF
TRBJ2-1 TRBV7-9 CASSLLSEQFF
TRBJ2-2 TRBV24-1 CATSDSRQGDTGELFF
TRBJ1-1 TRBV6-1 CASRGQMNTEAFF
TRBJ2-2 TRBV7-2 CASSLRGQVNTGELFF
TRBJ2-1 TRBV20-1 CSLHRVNEQFF
TRBJ2-7 TRBV5-1 CASSFHRDYEQYF
TRBJ1-6 TRBV7-2 CASSLFGGTNSPLHF
TRBJ2-1 TRBV27 CASTRDGHYNEQFF
TRBJ1-2 TRBV12-3/TRBV12-4 CASSPYNLYGYTF